This T cell receptor beta chain was captured by sequencing in a study of cytomegalovirus exposure and HLA in healthy donors. General study points: Accurate HLA-A and HLA-B prediction from TCR beta sequences was reported for most subjects. Analyzed later, most CMV-associated TCR beta chains appeared HLA-restricted.

The study ran its PCR with 60 Vbeta and 13 Jbeta primers. Using immunoSEQ multiplex PCR, the repertoire was profiled, and TCRdb retains in-frame clones only, with some absent. The top ten hold about 6.7% of the sample, which has about 130,000 clones, 75% to 90% seen once. This clone was found a few times. Its antigen is still unknown. CDR3 length: 15 amino acids. With 2 bases removed from V and 7 bases from J, the gap between germline ends came to 17 bases. Germline lookup yields CDR1 SGHTA and CDR2 FQGTGA. The origin of this receptor is a woman aged 25 to 39 in good health and CMV-seropositive. The chain has TRBV7-3 and TRBJ1-1; tentative D call: TRBD1 (5 bases). Input material: PBMCs. In DNA form, the CDR3 reads TGTGCCAGCAGCTTAGATGGTGGGGGGGGTGTTGAAGCTTTCTTT. Its translation is CASSLDGGGGVEAFF.